These T cell receptor beta chains were read from a single sample in a study of TIL therapy for anti-PD-1-resistant metastatic lung cancer. Libraries were prepared by immunoSEQ multiplex PCR; TCRdb keeps only in-frame clonotypes and omits some of them. This table has roughly 60,000 clones, about nine tenths appearing once. The sample was blood, taken at baseline. All receptors derive from a person between 25 and 80 years old with non-small cell lung cancer. Each CDR3 is given with its conserved first and last residue. D genes are given only for firm matches. Not all rows give a size; the values are once, few, many and, for expanded clones, a class.

J: TRBJ2-7
size: NA
D: NA
V: TRBV7-3
DNA: TGTGCCAGCAGCTCTGACAGGTTCAACGAGCAGTACTTC
CDR3: CASSSDRFNEQYF

J: TRBJ2-1
size: once
D: NA
V: TRBV12-3/TRBV12-4
DNA: TGTGCCAGCAGTTTAATACAGGGAGAGCAGTTCTTC
CDR3: CASSLIQGEQFF

J: TRBJ1-5
size: NA
D: NA
V: TRBV5-1
DNA: TGCGCCAGCAGCCTCCCAACGCGGGGAAAGGGGTTTTTTATTAATCAGCCCCAGCATTTT
CDR3: CASSLPTRGKGFFINQPQHF

J: TRBJ2-5
size: NA
D: TRBD1
V: TRBV5-1
DNA: TGCGCCAGCAGCTTAGGGACAGGGGGCGAAGAGACCCAGTACTTC
CDR3: CASSLGTGGEETQYF

J: TRBJ2-2
size: NA
D: NA
V: TRBV7-3
DNA: TGTGCCAGCAGCCCGGGGACAAAACCCGGGGAGCTGTTTTTT
CDR3: CASSPGTKPGELFF

J: TRBJ1-1
size: NA
D: NA
V: TRBV14
DNA: TGTGCCAGCAGCCAAGAAGTTAGGGCGTGGGACACTGAAGCTTTCTTT
CDR3: CASSQEVRAWDTEAFF

J: TRBJ1-1
size: NA
D: NA
V: TRBV19
DNA: TGTGCCAGTAGTATAGATCACGCAGGGCCCAACACTGAAGCTTTCTTT
CDR3: CASSIDHAGPNTEAFF

J: TRBJ2-7
size: NA
D: NA
V: TRBV10-3
DNA: TGTGCCACCACACGGGACACCCAGGACGAGCAGTACTTC
CDR3: CATTRDTQDEQYF

J: TRBJ2-1
size: NA
D: TRBD2
V: TRBV6-1
DNA: TGTGCCAGCAGTGATGGACTAGCGGCCTCCTACAATGAGCAGTTCTTC
CDR3: CASSDGLAASYNEQFF

J: TRBJ2-3
size: NA
D: TRBD1
V: TRBV5-4
DNA: TGTGCCAGCAGCCCCAATAACAGGGGGCAGGGATATACGCAGTATTTT
CDR3: CASSPNNRGQGYTQYF

J: TRBJ2-1
size: NA
D: NA
V: TRBV7-3
DNA: TGTGCCAGCAGCTTAAGCGGGCGTGTCTACAATGAGCAGTTCTTC
CDR3: CASSLSGRVYNEQFF

J: TRBJ2-7
size: NA
D: TRBD2
V: TRBV10-3
DNA: TGTGCCATCAGTGAACTCACGACTAGCGGGGACGAGCAGTACTTC
CDR3: CAISELTTSGDEQYF

J: TRBJ2-5
size: NA
D: NA
V: TRBV9
DNA: TGTGCCAGCAGCGTAGCCCCACGGGAGACCCAGTACTTC
CDR3: CASSVAPRETQYF

J: TRBJ2-3
size: NA
D: TRBD2
V: TRBV7-8
DNA: TGTGCCAGCAGCTTAGAGGCGGGGGGAACAGATACGCAGTATTTT
CDR3: CASSLEAGGTDTQYF

J: TRBJ1-4
size: NA
D: NA
V: TRBV28
DNA: TGTGCCAGCAGTACCGGGGGGCCAGTTGAAAAACTGTTTTTT
CDR3: CASSTGGPVEKLFF

J: TRBJ2-3
size: NA
D: NA
V: TRBV2
DNA: TGTGCCAGCAGTGAAGCGCTCGTACGCGCAGATACGCAGTATTTT
CDR3: CASSEALVRADTQYF

J: TRBJ2-3
size: NA
D: TRBD2
V: TRBV7-3
DNA: TGTGCCAGCAGCCGAACGGGACTAGCCCCAGATACGCAGTATTTT
CDR3: CASSRTGLAPDTQYF

J: TRBJ1-5
size: NA
D: TRBD1
V: TRBV28
DNA: TGTGCCACCCGGACAGGGGCCGCTGGCAATCAGCCCCAGCATTTT
CDR3: CATRTGAAGNQPQHF

J: TRBJ1-3
size: NA
D: NA
V: TRBV24-1
DNA: TGTGCCACCAGTGATTTTGAGAACACCATATATTTT
CDR3: CATSDFENTIYF

J: TRBJ1-2
size: NA
D: NA
V: TRBV3-1/TRBV3-2
DNA: TGTGCCAGCAGCCAAGAGGGTTGGGGCTACACCTTC
CDR3: CASSQEGWGYTF

J: TRBJ2-2
size: few
D: NA
V: TRBV19
DNA: TGTGCCAGTAGACTTACGACGGTTGGATTAACCACCGGGGAGCTGTTTTTT
CDR3: CASRLTTVGLTTGELFF

J: TRBJ2-7
size: NA
D: TRBD2
V: TRBV11-2
DNA: TGTGCCAGCAGCCCGGGTTATCTAGCGGACAACTACGAGCAGTACTTC
CDR3: CASSPGYLADNYEQYF

J: TRBJ1-1
size: NA
D: NA
V: TRBV19
DNA: TGTGCCAGTAGTATAGGCGCTCAAGGGAACACTGAAGCTTTCTTT
CDR3: CASSIGAQGNTEAFF

J: TRBJ2-2
size: NA
D: TRBD1
V: TRBV18
DNA: TGTGCCAGCTCACGAGCCGGGACAGGGGAGAACACCGGGGAGCTGTTTTTT
CDR3: CASSRAGTGENTGELFF

J: TRBJ1-6
size: NA
D: NA
V: TRBV5-5
DNA: TGTGCCAGCAGCTCAGGAGGACGGTATAATTCACCCCTCCACTTT
CDR3: CASSSGGRYNSPLHF

J: TRBJ2-6
size: NA
D: NA
V: TRBV4-1
DNA: TGCGCCAGCGGGGTCCGGGCTGGGGCCAACGTCCTGACTTTC
CDR3: CASGVRAGANVLTF

J: TRBJ2-7
size: NA
D: TRBD1
V: TRBV27
DNA: TGTGCCAGCAGCTCGACCCCGGGACAGGGGTACGAGCAGTACTTC
CDR3: CASSSTPGQGYEQYF

J: TRBJ2-1
size: few
D: NA
V: TRBV27
DNA: TGTGCCAGCAGGCTAGGGCAAGGGGGGGTAAATGAGCAGTTCTTC
CDR3: CASRLGQGGVNEQFF

J: TRBJ1-2
size: once
D: NA
V: TRBV30
DNA: TGTGCCTGGACTACGTTTAAAGGCTACACCTTC
CDR3: CAWTTFKGYTF

J: TRBJ2-3
size: NA
D: NA
V: TRBV14
DNA: TGTGCCAGCAGCCCCATGCAGGGGCACACAGATACGCAGTATTTT
CDR3: CASSPMQGHTDTQYF

J: TRBJ2-2
size: few
D: NA
V: TRBV28
DNA: TGTGCCAGCAGTCCCAGGGTTTCGAACACCGGGGAGCTGTTTTTT
CDR3: CASSPRVSNTGELFF

J: TRBJ1-4
size: NA
D: NA
V: TRBV29-1
DNA: TGCAGCGTTGAAGATCGGCAGGTCGAAAAACTGTTTTTT
CDR3: CSVEDRQVEKLFF

J: TRBJ1-2
size: NA
D: NA
V: TRBV27
DNA: TGTGCCAGCAGCCCGTTCCCCCCCGGACAGCACAACTATGGCTACACCTTC
CDR3: CASSPFPPGQHNYGYTF

J: TRBJ2-2
size: NA
D: TRBD2
V: TRBV19
DNA: TGTGCCAGTAGTATAGGGGGACTAACCACCGGGGAGCTGTTTTTT
CDR3: CASSIGGLTTGELFF

J: TRBJ2-6
size: once
D: NA
V: TRBV27
DNA: TGTGCCAGCAGTCCATTACTGGGGGGGGCCAACGTCCTGACTTTC
CDR3: CASSPLLGGANVLTF

J: TRBJ1-2
size: few
D: NA
V: TRBV19
DNA: TGTGCCAGTAGTATAGAAAGCGGCTATGGCTACACCTTC
CDR3: CASSIESGYGYTF

J: TRBJ1-5
size: NA
D: NA
V: TRBV6-5
DNA: TGTGCCAGCGAGGGAAGTAGAAATCAGCCCCAGCATTTT
CDR3: CASEGSRNQPQHF

J: TRBJ2-6
size: NA
D: NA
V: TRBV27
DNA: TGTGCCAGCAGTAAGGGACCGAACTCTGGGGCCAACGTCCTGACTTTC
CDR3: CASSKGPNSGANVLTF

J: TRBJ1-2
size: NA
D: NA
V: TRBV6-1
DNA: TGTGCCAGCAGTGAAAGGGGGGCAGGGTCGGACTATGGCTACACCTTC
CDR3: CASSERGAGSDYGYTF

J: TRBJ1-2
size: NA
D: NA
V: TRBV3-1/TRBV3-2
DNA: TGTGCCAGCAGCCAAGAAGGCAGTGGAACACGGGACTATGGCTACACCTTC
CDR3: CASSQEGSGTRDYGYTF

J: TRBJ2-7
size: NA
D: NA
V: TRBV20-1
DNA: TGCAGTGCGGTGGGTACCTACGAGCAGTACTTC
CDR3: CSAVGTYEQYF

J: TRBJ2-1
size: NA
D: TRBD2
V: TRBV6-6
DNA: TGTGCCAGCAGCCGACTAGCGGGGGGGGTGAATGAGCAGTTCTTC
CDR3: CASSRLAGGVNEQFF

J: TRBJ2-2
size: NA
D: NA
V: TRBV25-1
DNA: TGTGCCAGCAGTGGGATCGGGGAGCTGTTTTTT
CDR3: CASSGIGELFF

J: TRBJ1-1
size: NA
D: NA
V: TRBV30
DNA: TGTGCCTGGAGTGGACAGGTAGCGAACACTGAAGCTTTCTTT
CDR3: CAWSGQVANTEAFF

J: TRBJ2-1
size: once
D: NA
V: TRBV9
DNA: TGTGCCAGCAACGTAGGAACAGGCTGGGACAATGAGCAGTTCTTC
CDR3: CASNVGTGWDNEQFF

J: TRBJ2-3
size: NA
D: TRBD2
V: TRBV10-3
DNA: TGTGCCATCTCTCGGACTAGCGGGGGGCCCACAGATACGCAGTATTTT
CDR3: CAISRTSGGPTDTQYF

J: TRBJ2-7
size: NA
D: TRBD1
V: TRBV5-6
DNA: TGTGCCAGCAGCTTGGGGACAGGTACGATTTACGAGCAGTACTTC
CDR3: CASSLGTGTIYEQYF

J: TRBJ2-1
size: NA
D: TRBD2
V: TRBV28
DNA: TGTGCCAGCAGTTCCCGCCTAGCGGGAGGCAATGAGCAGTTCTTC
CDR3: CASSSRLAGGNEQFF

J: TRBJ1-4
size: NA
D: NA
V: TRBV5-1
DNA: TGCGCCAGCAGCTTGCTTGGAGGGGGGGAAAAACTGTTTTTT
CDR3: CASSLLGGGEKLFF

J: TRBJ2-7
size: NA
D: TRBD1
V: TRBV28
DNA: TGTGCCAGCAGTTTGGGGCAGGGGGTAAGACAGTACTTC
CDR3: CASSLGQGVRQYF

J: TRBJ2-1
size: once
D: NA
V: TRBV5-1
DNA: TGCGCCAGCAGCTTGGCGCTCCCTGGCGGGTATGAGCAGTTCTTC
CDR3: CASSLALPGGYEQFF

J: TRBJ2-1
size: NA
D: NA
V: TRBV18
DNA: TGTGCCAGCTCACCACCGGGGCTAGACGTTTTTCGCCATGAGCAGTTCTTC
CDR3: CASSPPGLDVFRHEQFF

J: TRBJ1-1
size: NA
D: NA
V: TRBV10-2
DNA: TGCGCCAGCAGTGAATACAGCTTGAACACTGAAGCTTTCTTT
CDR3: CASSEYSLNTEAFF

J: TRBJ2-3
size: NA
D: NA
V: TRBV3-1/TRBV3-2
DNA: TGTGCCAGCAGCCCCGCGAGGGCGGAAGCGCAGTATTTT
CDR3: CASSPARAEAQYF

J: TRBJ2-1
size: NA
D: NA
V: TRBV5-1
DNA: TGCGCCAGCAGCTTGACGGGAAACAATGAGCAGTTCTTC
CDR3: CASSLTGNNEQFF

J: TRBJ1-3
size: NA
D: NA
V: TRBV19
DNA: TGTGCCAGTAGCAGGGACATCTCCGGAGGAAACACCATATATTTT
CDR3: CASSRDISGGNTIYF

J: TRBJ2-5
size: NA
D: NA
V: TRBV23-1
DNA: TGCGCCAGCAGCCCCGGGGAGACCCAGTACTTC
CDR3: CASSPGETQYF

J: TRBJ1-5
size: NA
D: NA
V: TRBV19
DNA: TGTGCCAGTAGAAGCACAGTGATCAATCAGCCCCAGCATTTT
CDR3: CASRSTVINQPQHF

J: TRBJ2-7
size: NA
D: NA
V: TRBV24-1
DNA: TGTGCCACCAGTGATTTAGCAGAGCAATTGACCTACGAGCAGTACTTC
CDR3: CATSDLAEQLTYEQYF

J: TRBJ1-2
size: NA
D: TRBD1
V: TRBV4-1
DNA: TGCGCCAGCAGCCCCGGACAGGGCGAAACCTATGGCTACACCTTC
CDR3: CASSPGQGETYGYTF